Below are 18 T cell receptor beta chains sequenced from a single sample in a study of early T cells in non-severe SARS-CoV-2 infection. TCRdb re-called the 5' RACE reads with MiXCR, one entry per CDR3 protein. The data hold tens of thousands of distinct CDR3 sequences, with more than 8.5% observed a single time. Sequenced material: whole blood, taken at baseline. These receptors were obtained from an adult who was a healthcare worker with PCR-confirmed SARS-CoV-2 infection or an uninfected control (not recorded which).

The gene calls are TRBV9 and TRBJ2-5; D uncertain. CDR3 length: 15 amino acids. V lost 0 bases to trimming and J lost 4 bases, with 13 bases between them. Germline lookup yields CDR1 SGDLS and CDR2 YYNGEE. CDR3 residues: CASSVGTDRRETQYF. The DNA for the CDR3 is TGTGCCAGCAGCGTAGGGACCGATAGAAGAGAGACCCAGTACTTC.

V usage is TRBV29-1 and J usage is TRBJ2-1, with a weak D call TRBD2 (5 bases). Germline values: CDR1 SQVTM, CDR2 ANQGSEA. This CDR3 is 10 amino acids long. Trimming left V 8 bases short and J 5 bases short, with 7 bases between. This CDR3 is CSSGDNEQFF. The CDR3 region has the DNA TGCAGCTCCGGGGACAATGAGCAGTTCTTC.

There are a few counts of this clonotype. This chain connects TRBV10-2 to TRBJ1-5, with TRBD1 identical over 8 bases. Germline CDR1 reads WSHSY; CDR2 reads SAAADI. This CDR3 comprises 16 residues. J lost 9 bases, V lost 0 bases, and 10 bases had no gene match. CDR3 protein: CASSESLRQGYRPQHF. CDR3 in DNA: TGCGCCAGCAGTGAGTCTCTGCGACAGGGGTATAGGCCCCAGCATTTT.

This clonotype was picked up many times. The rearrangement links TRBV19 to TRBJ1-2; possibly TRBD1 for D (5 bases). Per germline, CDR1 LNHDA and CDR2 SQIVND (reference sequence). Trimming took off 7 bases at V and 0 bases at J, with 21 bases between the two ends. The CDR3 is made up of 17 amino acids. CDR3 loop: CASTPAPGRHSNYGYTF. The CDR3 bases are TGTGCCAGTACCCCGGCGCCGGGACGGCATTCTAACTATGGCTACACCTTC.

This clonotype has at least ten counts. V is TRBV24-1 and J is TRBJ2-1, with TRBD2 matching over 7 bases. This CDR3 region has 15 residues. The ends lost 10 bases at V and 5 bases at J; junction bases unmatched: 13. The germline gives CDR1 KGHDR, CDR2 SFDVKD. CDR3 coding DNA: TGTGCCACAGGTGGCCTGGGGGGGGAAAACAATGAGCAGTTCTTC. It specifies CATGGLGGENNEQFF.

A word on this clonotype: A much larger clonotype is one base distant, so this may be a read error. The chain combines TRBV11-2 with TRBJ2-1; 8 positions agree with TRBD2. The CDR3 consists of 15 residues. Per the germline V gene, CDR1 is SGHAT and CDR2 is FQNNGV. CDR3 amino acids: CGSSFPGLGHNEQFF. The CDR3, as DNA: TGTGGCAGCAGCTTCCCGGGACTAGGGCACAATGAGCAGTTCTTC.

This clonotype was seen a handful of times. The chain joins TRBV28 to TRBJ1-1, with D uncertain. Germline V gene data show CDR1 as MDHEN and CDR2 as SYDVKM. V was cut by 1 base and J by 11 bases, with 8 bases left in between. This CDR3 comprises 11 residues. The CDR3 nucleotides read TGTGCCAGCAGTTTATCGGGGAGGGCTTTCTTT. This encodes CASSLSGRAFF.

This clonotype was detected a few times. V usage is TRBV4-2 and J usage is TRBJ2-6, with TRBD2 matching over 9 bases. The CDR3 length is 20 residues. Losses at the gene ends were 1 base for V and 3 bases for J; bases not matched to a gene: 13. Germline CDR1 is LGHNA and CDR2 is YNFKEQ. CDR3 residues: CASSQVFEASGAIGANVLTF. The CDR3, as DNA: TGTGCCAGCAGCCAAGTTTTCGAGGCTAGCGGGGCCATTGGGGCCAACGTCCTGACTTTC.

The table lists this clonotype with a few counts. The V and J genes are TRBV6-2 or TRBV6-3 and TRBJ2-5; D unclear. CDR3 length equals 14 residues. Germline-derived CDR1 and CDR2 are MNHEY and SVGEGT. V dropped 5 bases and J dropped 0 bases, with 10 bases sitting between them. CDR3 in DNA: TGTGCCAGCAGTGCTGTCAAGTACCAAGAGACCCAGTACTTC. Translating gives CASSAVKYQETQYF.

This clonotype has a handful of counts. In this CDR3 the conserved last residue, phenylalanine or tryptophan, is missing, so a read error is likely. Because the CDR3's place on the DNA is in doubt, the DNA is left out and the CDR3 is given as listed by TCRdb. The chain joins TRBV2 to TRBJ2-5; the DNA was not used to check the table's D call, TRBD2. CDR1 SNHLY and CDR2 FYNNEI come from the germline V gene. Termini included, the CDR3 measures 14 amino acids. This CDR3 reads CASSEALGLAGSPS.

V gene TRBV28 combines with J gene TRBJ2-5; the D gene is possibly TRBD1 (6 bases). V was trimmed by 5 bases and J by 5 bases, leaving 18 bases between them. CDR1 MDHEN and CDR2 SYDVKM come from the germline V gene. This CDR3 is 15 amino acids long. The CDR3 reads CASSPQVTGLETQYF. DNA for the CDR3: TGTGCCAGCAGTCCGCAGGTTACAGGGTTGGAGACCCAGTACTTC.

This clonotype appeared many times. This chain links TRBV20-1 with TRBJ2-7, with 8 bases lining up with TRBD2. CDR1 is DFQATT, CDR2 SNEGSKA, per germline (reference sequence). CDR3 size: 13 residues. J gave up 5 bases and V 3 bases, and 6 bases lay outside the gene matches. This CDR3 reads CSARSGRKNEQYF. CDR3 sequence (DNA): TGCAGTGCTAGGAGCGGGAGAAAAAACGAGCAGTACTTC.

This clonotype turned up a few times. The chain carries TRBV7-2 and TRBJ2-7; a possible D gene is TRBD2 (6 bases). Germline V CDR1 and CDR2: SGHTA, FQGNSA. Trimming left V 2 bases short and J 0 bases short, with 20 bases between. This CDR3 spans 18 amino acids. The CDR3 loop is CASSLFSSASINSYEQYF. The CDR3 DNA is TGTGCCAGCAGCTTATTTTCTAGCGCCTCTATTAACTCCTACGAGCAGTACTTC.

This clonotype was counted ten times or more. The rearrangement uses TRBV5-1 and TRBJ2-1, with a weak D call TRBD1 (6 bases). The ends were cut back, 0 bases at V and 4 bases at J, with 14 bases in the middle. Germline lookup yields CDR1 SGHRS and CDR2 YFSETQ. The CDR3 has 16 amino acids. The CDR3 reads CASSLDPGTSYNEQFF. The CDR3 nucleotides are TGCGCCAGCAGCTTGGACCCGGGGACATCATACAATGAGCAGTTCTTC.

The chain recombines TRBV5-5 with TRBJ1-1; D call uncertain. This CDR3 region has 11 residues. Germline CDR1 is SGHKS and CDR2 is YYEKEE (reference sequence). The V end was cut by 4 bases, the J end by 7 bases, with 8 bases between. The CDR3 region is CASSHGDEAFF. CDR3 nucleotides: TGTGCCAGCAGCCACGGGGATGAAGCTTTCTTT.

In its sample, this clonotype was seen many times. The rearrangement joins TRBV20-1 to TRBJ1-3; weak D call: TRBD1 (5 bases). This CDR3 spans 16 amino acids. Germline loops: CDR1 DFQATT, CDR2 SNEGSKA (reference sequence). V was trimmed by 3 bases and J by 2 bases, leaving 17 bases between them. The CDR3 is CSASEGRGRAGNTIYF. The CDR3 region has the DNA TGCAGTGCTAGTGAGGGTCGGGGGAGAGCTGGAAACACCATATATTTT.

This chain uses TRBV20-1 with TRBJ2-7, with TRBD2 matching over 8 bases. With 2 bases clipped from V and 5 bases from J, the junction kept 2 bases outside the gene matches. The CDR3 loop spans 12 amino acids. Germline values: CDR1 DFQATT, CDR2 SNEGSKA (reference sequence). The CDR3 region has the DNA TGCAGTGCTAGATCGGGAGGGAACGAGCAGTACTTC. Its protein is CSARSGGNEQYF.

In its sample, this clonotype was seen a few times. V usage is TRBV3-1 and J usage is TRBJ2-7; TRBD2 matches at 11 bases. Trimming at V came to 4 bases and at J to 3 bases, leaving 5 bases not matched to a gene. The V gene's germline CDR1 is LGHDT and CDR2 YNNKEL (reference sequence). This CDR3 has 15 residues. CDR3 coding DNA: TGTGCCAGCAGCCCCCCCGGGACTAGCGGCTACGAGCAGTACTTC. This codes for CASSPPGTSGYEQYF.